This T cell receptor (beta chain) was sequenced in a study of early T cells in non-severe SARS-CoV-2 infection. With 6 bases clipped from V and 1 base from J, the junction kept 3 bases outside the gene matches. Per germline, CDR1 LNHDA and CDR2 SQIVND (reference sequence). The CDR3 loop spans 15 amino acids. Individual cDNA molecules each received unique molecular identifiers attached to them. MiXCR, applied by TCRdb to the 5' RACE reads, yields one record per CDR3 protein. The table records tens of thousands of distinct CDR3 sequences, around 6% of them present only once. This clonotype was recorded at least ten times.

The receptor was derived from an adult who was a healthcare worker with PCR-confirmed SARS-CoV-2 infection or an uninfected control (not recorded which). V usage is TRBV19 and J usage is TRBJ2-2; 9 nucleotides agree with TRBD1. The input for sequencing was whole blood, taken at baseline. The CDR3 here is CASRPGQGNTGELFF. In DNA form, the CDR3 reads TGTGCCAGTAGACCGGGACAGGGGAACACCGGGGAGCTGTTTTTT.